This T cell receptor (beta chain) was found in a study of blood T cell repertoires in COVID-19. Study-level information: T cells, B-cell-depleted T cells, or PBMCs provided the cDNA or gDNA that served as material.

Authors' processing steps: Estimated nucleated cell counts came from reference gene primer amplification. The repertoire was sequenced with immunoSEQ multiplex PCR; TCRdb's copy has only in-frame clones and lacks some. The V and J calls and clone size were taken over from that table, and D and trimming were inferred from the DNA. This table has a few hundred thousand clones, about nine tenths appearing once. Seattle patients were enrolled while actively infected and followed longitudinally. The CDR3 consists of 17 residues. Trimming cost V 5 bases and J 1 base; bases outside gene matches: 6. Germline loops: CDR1 SGHVS, CDR2 FQNEAQ.

The source material was peripheral blood. This sequence originates from a woman in her twenties or thirties with COVID-19, enrolled during active disease. The genes are TRBV7-8 and TRBJ2-2, with 11 bases aligning to TRBD2. CDR3: CASSPGTSGLNTGELFF. In DNA, the CDR3 is TGTGCCAGCAGCCCCGGGACTAGCGGACTGAACACCGGGGAGCTGTTTTTT.